The T cell receptor (beta chain) under discussion was sequenced for a study of blood T cell repertoires in COVID-19. In the study overall: T cells, B-cell-depleted T cells, or PBMCs provided the cDNA or gDNA that served as material.

Source study methods: The assay estimated nucleated cells by amplifying reference gene primers. Assay used: immunoSEQ multiplex PCR; TCRdb lists only in-frame clones, some missing. V and J calls and clone size are given by that table; D and trimming were obtained from the DNA. The sample contains approximately 240,000 clones, 85% of which appear only once. CDR1 is MNHNY, CDR2 SVGAGI, per germline (reference sequence). V was pared by 8 bases and J by 1 base, with 6 bases of the junction left unmatched. The CDR3 sequence is 14 residues long. The TCR originated in a woman between 55 and 75 years old with active or convalescent COVID-19. The rearrangement links TRBV6-6 to TRBJ2-7, with TRBD1 matching over 9 bases. Sequencing input: peripheral blood. CDR3 DNA sequence: TGTGCCAGCCGTCCGGGACAGGGTTCCTACGAGCAGTACGTC. Its translation: CASRPGQGSYEQYV.